Each of the 30 T cell receptor beta chains below was sequenced from the same sample in a study of T cell responses to AZD1222 COVID-19 vaccine. Clones were sequenced by immunoSEQ multiplex PCR, and TCRdb holds only the in-frame ones, with some missing. Of approximately 100,000 clones in the sample, 86% were seen once. The sequencing here drew on peripheral blood, taken on day 0 of AZD1222 vaccination. The receptors originated from an adult in good health.

The chain links TRBV7-2 to TRBJ2-7; TRBD2 matches 8 bases. CDR3 size: 18 residues. After removal of 1 base from V and 10 bases from J, the junction contained 21 bases not matched to a gene. Germline lookup yields CDR1 SGHTA and CDR2 FQGNSA. The CDR3 here is CASSLVAGGRWIPKDQYF. In DNA, the CDR3 is TGTGCCAGCAGCTTAGTGGCCGGCGGGAGGTGGATCCCCAAAGATCAGTACTTC.

V gene TRBV21-1 combines with J gene TRBJ2-6; TRBD1, as called in the table, went unchecked against the DNA. TRBV21-1 is tagged as a pseudogene. The CDR3 runs 15 residues. CDR3 bases: TGTGCCAGCAGCTCGTCAGGGCCAGGGGCCAACGTCCTGACTTTC. This gives the protein CASSSSGPGANVLTF.

This rearrangement joins TRBV4-3 to TRBJ1-4; D not certain. CDR1 is LGHNA, CDR2 YSLEER, per germline. Trimming shortened V by 5 bases and J by 8 bases, and 18 bases separated the two germline ends. This CDR3 region has 15 residues. For the CDR3, the DNA is TGCGCCAGCAGCTGGTCCCGCAACGGTGGCGAAAAACTGTTTTTT. This translates into CASSWSRNGGEKLFF.

The chain recombines TRBV4-2 with TRBJ1-1; no definite D call. The CDR3 is made up of 14 amino acids. V lost 2 bases and J 1 base, leaving 8 bases between the germline ends. Germline CDR1 is LGHNA and CDR2 is YNFKEQ. The CDR3 region is CASSQLTQNTEAFF. CDR3 DNA: TGTGCCAGCAGCCAACTAACCCAGAACACTGAAGCTTTCTTT.

The chain combines TRBV7-2 with TRBJ1-2, with 11 bases identical to TRBD1. Germline values: CDR1 SGHTA, CDR2 FQGNSA. V lost 4 bases and J lost 7; bases outside the gene matches: 11. The CDR3 extends over 16 amino acids. This CDR3 is CASSSFRTGGSTGYTF. CDR3 nucleotide sequence: TGTGCCAGCAGCTCGTTCCGGACAGGGGGCTCGACTGGCTACACCTTC.

The CDR3 spells CASSLAAGGNTGELFF. The CDR3 bases are TGTGCCAGCAGCTTAGCAGCGGGGGGGAACACCGGGGAGCTGTTTTTT. This chain joins TRBV7-6 and TRBJ2-2; 9 bases line up with TRBD2. The V and J ends lost 0 bases and 1 base, in that order; junction bases with no gene match: 0. The CDR3 consists of 16 residues. CDR1 is SGHVS and CDR2 is FNYEAQ in the germline V gene.

The V call is TRBV19, the J call TRBJ2-2; 9 nucleotides agree with TRBD2. CDR1 is LNHDA, CDR2 SQIVND, per germline (reference sequence). Trimming took 9 bases from V and 2 from J; bases not matched to a gene: 4. The CDR3 extends over 14 amino acids. CDR3 sequence reads: CASRTSVNTGELFF. As DNA, the CDR3 is TGTGCCAGCAGGACTAGCGTCAACACCGGGGAGCTGTTTTTT.

This chain joins TRBV30 and TRBJ1-3, with D hard to call. V lost 0 bases and J lost 1, with 1 base in between. Per germline, CDR1 GTSNPN and CDR2 SVGIG (reference sequence). This CDR3 is 12 amino acids long. In nucleotides, the CDR3 is TGTGCCTGGAGTGTATCTGGAAACACCATATATTTT. Translation: CAWSVSGNTIYF.

This clone showed up just once. The V gene is TRBV6-5, the J gene TRBJ2-1; TRBD2 agrees at 11 bases. Trimming at V came to 8 bases and at J to 7 bases, leaving 10 bases not matched to a gene. Germline-derived CDR1 and CDR2 are MNHEY and SVGAGI. This CDR3 contains 15 residues. CDR3 coding DNA: TGTGCCAGCGGGGTAGCGGGAGGGCCAGGGAATGAGCAGTTCTTC. Amino acid sequence: CASGVAGGPGNEQFF.

This rearrangement joins TRBV28 to TRBJ2-1; tentative D call: TRBD2 (5 bases). Germline V gives CDR1 MDHEN, CDR2 SYDVKM. This CDR3 region has 13 residues. The V end was cut by 8 bases, the J end by 8 bases, with 16 bases between. The chain's CDR3 is CASQEVLGHEQFF. Written as DNA, the CDR3 is TGTGCCAGCCAGGAGGTCTTAGGGCATGAGCAGTTCTTC.

The J gene is TRBJ1-5, the V gene TRBV27, with 7 positions matching TRBD1. The CDR3 has 14 amino acids. Trimming cost V 5 bases and J 5 bases; bases outside gene matches: 6. Germline CDR1 MNHEY, CDR2 SMNVEV (reference sequence). DNA for the CDR3: TGTGCCAGCAGTCCCCGGACAGGTTATCAGCCCCAGCATTTT. Translation gives CASSPRTGYQPQHF.

CDR3 loop: CASLLRQGISYNEQFF. For the CDR3, the DNA is TGTGCCAGCCTACTTAGACAGGGAATTTCCTACAATGAGCAGTTCTTC. The chain employs TRBV27 and TRBJ2-1; 7 bases line up with TRBD1. V was pared by 8 bases and J by 1 base, with 11 bases of the junction left unmatched. Germline CDR1 and CDR2: MNHEY and SMNVEV (reference sequence). This CDR3 contains 16 residues.

The rearrangement links TRBV7-8 to TRBJ1-6; TRBD1 matches at 7 bases. CDR1 is SGHVS, CDR2 FQNEAQ, per germline. The length of the CDR3 is 18 residues. Germline trimming cut 2 bases from V and 6 bases from J; bases unmatched to any gene: 13. CDR3 nucleotide sequence: TGTGCCAGCAGCTTAATACTTCTCCGACAGGGAGGTAATTCACCCCTCCACTTT. Translating it yields CASSLILLRQGGNSPLHF.

The chain joins TRBV30 to TRBJ1-3; D unclear. V was cut by 2 bases and J by 9 bases, with 8 bases left in between. CDR1 GTSNPN and CDR2 SVGIG come from the germline V gene (reference sequence). The CDR3 spans 11 residues. For the CDR3, the DNA is TGTGCCTGGAGTTCGCTTGGCACCATATATTTT. Translated, it gives CAWSSLGTIYF.

The table lists this clone with a count of one. The CDR3 loop is CASSYSGDPTRVDTQYF. The DNA of the CDR3 is TGTGCCAGCAGTTACTCGGGGGATCCGACTAGGGTTGATACGCAGTATTTT. V usage is TRBV6-2 or TRBV6-3 and J usage is TRBJ2-3, with D tentatively TRBD2 (6 bases). The CDR3 runs to 17 residues. V was pared by 0 bases and J by 6 bases, with 19 bases between. Germline V lookup: CDR1 MNHEY, CDR2 SVGEGT.

The chain has TRBV4-1 and TRBJ1-5, with D tentatively TRBD1 (6 bases). This CDR3 has 15 amino acids. From germline, CDR1 is MGHRA and CDR2 YSYEKL. Between the trimmed V and J ends, which lost 4 bases and 7 bases, there was a span of 17 bases. This chain's CDR3 is CASSPSEGGGQPQHF. CDR3 nucleotides: TGCGCCAGCAGCCCTTCCGAGGGGGGAGGACAGCCCCAGCATTTT.

CDR3 protein: CASRSATNEKLFF. In DNA form, the CDR3 reads TGCGCCAGCAGAAGTGCAACTAATGAAAAACTGTTTTTT. V gene TRBV5-1 combines with J gene TRBJ1-4, with D unresolved. The CDR3 totals 13 residues. Deletions cut 5 bases from V and 0 bases from J, with 5 bases between. CDR1 and CDR2 from the germline V gene are SGHRS and YFSETQ. The whole variable domain, remainder taken from reference TRBV5-1 and TRBJ1-4, is KAGVTQTPRYLIKTRGQQVTLSCSPISGHRSVSWYQQTPGQGLQFLFEYFSETQRNKGNFPGRFSGRQFSNSRSEMNVSTLELGDSALYLCASRSATNEKLFFGSGTQLSVL.

This sequence joins TRBV7-2 and TRBJ2-7; D is ambiguous. Germline V gene sequence: CDR1 SGHTA, CDR2 FQGNSA. The V gene lost 3 bases and the J gene lost 6 bases, with 21 bases spanning the gap. CDR3 length equals 16 residues. This CDR3 is CASSLAGTAVVVEQYF. CDR3 sequence (DNA): TGTGCCAGCAGCTTGGCCGGTACGGCCGTAGTCGTCGAGCAGTACTTC. Supplemented by reference TRBV7-2 and TRBJ2-7, the full variable domain reads GAGVSQSPSNKVTEKGKDVELRCDPISGHTALYWYRQSLGQGLEFLIYFQGNSAPDKSGLPSDRFSAERTGGSVSTLTIQRTQQEDSAVYLCASSLAGTAVVVEQYFGPGTRLTVT.

The chain employs TRBV19 and TRBJ1-5; 8 bases are shared with TRBD1. Per the germline V gene, CDR1 is LNHDA and CDR2 is SQIVND (reference sequence). The ends lost 7 bases at V and 0 bases at J; junction bases unmatched: 8. This CDR3 spans 16 amino acids. The chain's CDR3 is CASIKSGQGSNQPQHF. The CDR3 nucleotides read TGTGCCAGTATCAAATCAGGACAGGGTAGCAATCAGCCCCAGCATTTT.

The chain recombines TRBV16 with TRBJ1-3, with D hard to call. Trimming removed 4 bases from V and 0 bases from J, with 10 bases in between. Germline assignment: CDR1 KGHSY and CDR2 FQNENV. This CDR3 has 15 amino acids. The chain's CDR3 is CASSPTTVSGNTIYF. CDR3 bases: TGTGCCAGCAGCCCGACCACAGTCTCTGGAAACACCATATATTTT. The full variable domain, rest sourced from reference TRBV16 and TRBJ1-3, is GEEVAQTPKHLVRGEGQKAKLYCAPIKGHSYVFWYQQVLKNEFKFLISFQNENVFDETGMPKERFSAKCLPNSPCSLEIQATKLEDSAVYFCASSPTTVSGNTIYFGEGSWLTVV.

V usage is TRBV5-1 and J usage is TRBJ2-5; 12 nucleotides match TRBD2. The CDR3 runs 17 residues. Trimming took 1 base from V and 5 from J; bases not matched to a gene: 9. Per germline, CDR1 SGHRS and CDR2 YFSETQ. CDR3 bases: TGCGCCAGCAGCTTGAGGACTAGCGGGAACCCCGGGGAGACCCAGTACTTC. Amino acid sequence: CASSLRTSGNPGETQYF.

The chain carries TRBV6-2 or TRBV6-3 and TRBJ1-2, with D unclear. Germline assignment: CDR1 MNHEY and CDR2 SVGEGT. The CDR3 has 12 residues. V was clipped by 2 bases and J by 5 bases, with 6 bases between them. CDR3 in amino acids: CASSYEQYGYTF. The CDR3 DNA sequence: TGTGCCAGCAGTTACGAACAATATGGCTACACCTTC.

The CDR3 DNA follows: TGTGCCAGCAGTTTGGGGGGGGTAAAGAACATTCAGTACTTC. Its translation is CASSLGGVKNIQYF. V and J are TRBV28 and TRBJ2-4; 7 bases fit TRBD2. The junction had 6 bases not matched to a gene; V was cut back by 3 bases and J by 7 bases. The CDR3 runs 14 residues. The germline V gene encodes CDR1 MDHEN and CDR2 SYDVKM.

In DNA form, the CDR3 reads TGTGCCAGCAGCTTAAATAAAGGCTACACCTTC. It is translated as CASSLNKGYTF. V gene TRBV11-2 combines with J gene TRBJ1-2; D gene unclear. CDR1 is SGHAT and CDR2 is FQNNGV in the germline V gene. Trimming removed 2 bases at V and 8 bases at J, with 6 bases between. This CDR3 region has 11 residues.

This clone has only a few counts. V is TRBV7-8 and J is TRBJ2-7; 7 nucleotides line up with TRBD2. V was pared by 2 bases and J by 7 bases, with 5 bases of the junction left unmatched. This CDR3 has 13 residues. Germline CDR1 and CDR2: SGHVS and FQNEAQ. CDR3 coding DNA: TGTGCCAGCAGCTTAATACTAGCGAAGGAGCAGTACTTC. This codes for CASSLILAKEQYF.

This chain connects TRBV13 to TRBJ2-1; TRBD2 matches at 7 bases. Trimming removed 2 bases from V and 8 bases from J; junction bases left unmatched: 9. The CDR3 extends over 15 amino acids. Germline CDR1 and CDR2: PRHDT and FYEKMQ (reference sequence). This CDR3 is CASSLSGLGRHEQFF. CDR3 DNA: TGTGCCAGCAGCTTATCAGGACTAGGTAGGCATGAGCAGTTCTTC.

This chain links TRBV28 with TRBJ1-2, with 8 bases aligning to TRBD1. The J segment lost 10 bases and the V segment lost 3 bases, leaving 4 bases of the junction unmatched. Germline V gene data show CDR1 as MDHEN and CDR2 as SYDVKM. This CDR3 comprises 12 residues. The DNA of the CDR3 is TGTGCCAGCAGTTTCCGGGACAGGTCCTACACCTTC. The encoded protein is CASSFRDRSYTF.

The CDR3 sequence: CASSQAPPGALPQHF. For the CDR3, the DNA is TGCGCCAGCAGCCAAGCCCCCCCGGGGGCTCTGCCCCAGCATTTT. This chain links TRBV4-1 with TRBJ1-5, with TRBD1 as a possible D gene (6 bases). Germline V CDR1 and CDR2: MGHRA, YSYEKL. The CDR3 sequence is 15 residues long. V was trimmed by 1 base and J by 9 bases, leaving 16 bases between them.

The chain combines TRBV5-4 with TRBJ1-5; D is possibly TRBD1 (5 bases). The length of the CDR3 is 14 residues. Germline V gene lookup returns CDR1 SGHNT and CDR2 YYREEE (reference sequence). V dropped 4 bases and J dropped 3 bases, with 11 bases sitting between them. The DNA of the CDR3 is TGTGCCAGCAGCCCAGACAGATTCAATCAGCCCCAGCATTTT. Translated: CASSPDRFNQPQHF.

This chain uses TRBV6-2 or TRBV6-3 with TRBJ2-7; 7 bases are a match to TRBD2. CDR1 is MNHEY and CDR2 is SVGEGT in the germline V gene. There are 16 residues in the CDR3. V shed 5 bases and J 3 bases; nucleotides not matched to a gene: 13. The CDR3 nucleotides are TGTGCCAGCAGTGCAAGATTGAGCGGGGCCTTCTACGAGCAGTACTTC. Protein product: CASSARLSGAFYEQYF.